Each of the 12 T cell receptor beta chains below was sequenced from the same sample in a study of patients and donors after allogeneic stem cell transplantation. TCRdb processed the RT-PCR reads anew with MiXCR; each CDR3 protein has one entry. Of 800,000 to 1,000,000 distinct CDR3 sequences in the sample, roughly 17% were seen once. Sequencing input: blood, either unsorted or a sorted T cell fraction (not recorded which). The receptors stem from a human donor who was either an allogeneic HSCT recipient or a stem cell or donor lymphocyte infusion donor (not recorded which). It is not recorded whose cells these are; they may come from a transplant donor.

The rearrangement uses TRBV12-3 or TRBV12-4 and TRBJ2-7; 7 positions match TRBD2. This CDR3 has 14 amino acids. With V trimmed by 1 base and J by 3 bases, 3 bases remained unmatched. CDR3 sequence (DNA): TGTGCCAGCAGTTTAGGGACTAGTTTCTACGAGCAGTACTTC. Its protein is CASSLGTSFYEQYF.

A single count supports this clonotype. J is TRBJ2-7 and V is TRBV7-8, with D unresolved. The CDR3 spans 15 residues. Trimming stripped 0 bases from V and 3 bases from J, with 12 bases between. Germline CDR1 reads SGHVS; CDR2 reads FQNEAQ. The CDR3 DNA reads TGTGCCAGCAGCTTAGCACCGAGAGGCGACTACGAGCAGTACTTC. This sequence encodes CASSLAPRGDYEQYF.

J is TRBJ1-3 and V is TRBV27; D remains unclear. Germline CDR1 and CDR2: MNHEY and SMNVEV (reference sequence). The V and J ends lost 5 bases and 1 base respectively, with 9 bases between them. The CDR3 length is 14 residues. CDR3 DNA: TGTGCCAGCAGTCCCCATCGGTCTGGAAACACCATATATTTT. It yields the protein CASSPHRSGNTIYF.

This clonotype was seen only a few times. The J gene is TRBJ1-5, the V gene TRBV29-1; TRBD1 matches 7 bases. This CDR3 contains 14 residues. V gave up 5 bases and J gave up 4 bases; unmatched junction bases: 8. Germline CDR1 reads SQVTM; CDR2 reads ANQGSEA. The CDR3 nucleotides are TGCAGCGTTTCCGGGGCAGGGGGGAATCAGCCCCAGCATTTT. It yields the protein CSVSGAGGNQPQHF.

This clonotype came up many times. The genes are TRBV20-1 and TRBJ2-7, with TRBD2 matching over 11 bases. V gave up 3 bases and J gave up 3 bases; unmatched junction bases: 10. Looked up from germline, CDR1 is DFQATT and CDR2 is SNEGSKA (reference sequence). The CDR3 is 16 residues long. CDR3 coding DNA: TGCAGTGCTAGGTCGCTAGCGGGAGGTTCATACTACGAGCAGTACTTC. It translates to CSARSLAGGSYYEQYF.

This clonotype was found a few times. The chain has TRBV7-8 and TRBJ2-5; 12 bases match TRBD2. Germline CDR1 SGHVS, CDR2 FQNEAQ. Losses at the gene ends were 1 base for V and 7 bases for J; bases not matched to a gene: 10. CDR3 length: 17 amino acids. The CDR3 spells CASSLGEGTSGLRTQYF. CDR3 sequence (DNA): TGTGCCAGCAGCTTAGGCGAAGGGACTAGCGGGTTGAGGACCCAGTACTTC.

This chain links TRBV6-2 or TRBV6-3 with TRBJ1-1; D is ambiguous. Trimming took 3 bases from V and 6 from J, leaving 5 bases between them. Germline CDR1 is MNHEY and CDR2 is SVGEGT. The CDR3 covers 11 residues. CDR3 in DNA: TGTGCCAGCAGTTATTTTGCTGAAGCTTTCTTT. This codes for CASSYFAEAFF.

This clonotype was seen ten or more times. V usage is TRBV20-1 and J usage is TRBJ1-5; D remains ambiguous. Germline CDR1 DFQATT, CDR2 SNEGSKA (reference sequence). CDR3 length equals 16 residues. V dropped 3 bases and J dropped 2 bases, with 17 bases sitting between them. For the CDR3, the DNA is TGCAGTGCTAGTTCCCCCACGGAACGGGGCAATCAGCCCCAGCATTTT. This codes for CSASSPTERGNQPQHF.

This clonotype was counted between two and nine times. The chain uses TRBV24-1 and TRBJ1-1; maybe TRBD1 (5 bases). Looked up from germline, CDR1 is KGHDR and CDR2 is SFDVKD. Between the trimmed V and J ends, which lost 7 bases and 10 bases, there was a span of 18 bases. The CDR3 loop spans 13 amino acids. The CDR3 DNA follows: TGTGCCACCAGGGGCGGAGGGACCGAGGGAGCTTTCTTT. It specifies CATRGGGTEGAFF.

There are a few counts of this clonotype. CDR3 coding DNA: TGTGCCAGCAGCCCCTGGACGCAATCACCTACTAACTATGGCTACACCTTC. It specifies CASSPWTQSPTNYGYTF. The rearrangement joins TRBV7-2 to TRBJ1-2; no clear D. CDR1 is SGHTA and CDR2 is FQGNSA in the germline V gene. CDR3 length: 17 amino acids. Trimming stripped 5 bases from V and 0 bases from J, with 19 bases between. Filled out from reference TRBV7-2 and TRBJ1-2, the complete variable domain reads GAGVSQSPSNKVTEKGKDVELRCDPISGHTALYWYRQSLGQGLEFLIYFQGNSAPDKSGLPSDRFSAERTGGSVSTLTIQRTQQEDSAVYLCASSPWTQSPTNYGYTFGSGTRLTVV.

V usage is TRBV9 and J usage is TRBJ1-1; the D gene is possibly TRBD1 (6 bases). Trimming pared 6 bases from V and 1 base from J, leaving 19 bases between. This CDR3 contains 16 residues. Germline CDR1 reads SGDLS; CDR2 reads YYNGEE. CDR3 protein: CASTKNVGHSNTEAFF. For the CDR3, the DNA is TGTGCCAGCACCAAGAACGTGGGACACTCGAACACTGAAGCTTTCTTT.

The chain carries TRBV5-1 and TRBJ1-2; D gene ambiguous. Germline-derived CDR1 and CDR2 are SGHRS and YFSETQ. The CDR3 runs 14 residues. With 1 base removed from V and 7 bases from J, the gap between germline ends came to 14 bases. In DNA form, the CDR3 reads TGCGCCAGCAGCTTGAGCTTAGTCTCGGGTGGCTACACCTTC. Its translation: CASSLSLVSGGYTF.